Detailed here is one TCR beta chain. Antigen unknown. These data come from a study of beta chain features in type 1 diabetes. Turning to the study itself: Investigators examined around 98 million sorted cells across all samples.

Sorting that relied on CD45RO/CCR7/CD25/CD127/CD95/CD27 yielded CD4+ naive, central memory, regulatory and stem cell-like memory cells. Study results and caveats: Shortening of TCRB CDR3s, moderate but significant, appeared in all four CD4+ subsets of Type 1 diabetes patients.

Expressed TCRB transcripts were sequenced because the isolated RNA had all been reverse transcribed beforehand. Roughly 3.4 million reads per sample on average were obtained from naive, central memory and regulatory T cell samples. The table came from immunoSEQ multiplex PCR; TCRdb's copy has only in-frame clones and leaves some out. The data hold 500,000 to 800,000 clones, with around 12% observed a single time. The source of this sequence is a man under 40 with type 1 diabetes. The specimen was naive CD4+ T cells from blood.

The CDR3 sequence is CASSPHTRETQYF. CDR3 sequence (DNA): TGTGCCAGCAGCCCGCACACCAGGGAGACCCAGTACTTC. V gene TRBV7-2 combines with J gene TRBJ2-5; no firm D call. The CDR3 consists of 13 residues. Germline CDR1 SGHTA, CDR2 FQGNSA. V was trimmed by 5 bases and J by 5 bases, leaving 12 bases between them. The variable domain in full, with the rest retrieved from reference TRBV7-2 and TRBJ2-5, is GAGVSQSPSNKVTEKGKDVELRCDPISGHTALYWYRQSLGQGLEFLIYFQGNSAPDKSGLPSDRFSAERTGGSVSTLTIQRTQQEDSAVYLCASSPHTRETQYFGPGTRLLVL.